The next 18 T cell receptor beta chains were all read from a single sample in a study of OX40 agonist ivuxolimab in advanced cancers. Sequencing was performed with immunoSEQ multiplex PCR; in TCRdb, only in-frame clones are kept and a portion is missing. Altogether tens of thousands of clones are present, 70% to 90% being singletons, with the ten largest covering about 5%. The source was CD4+ or CD8+ T cells sorted from blood, collected in a trial of the OX40 agonist ivuxolimab. These receptor sequences come from an adult with an advanced solid tumor such as melanoma, head and neck, liver or kidney cancer.

DNA for the CDR3: TGTGCCAGCAGATCACAGGGCGTCTATGGCTACACCTTC. Encoded protein: CASRSQGVYGYTF. The chain links TRBV6-5 to TRBJ1-2; a weak D match, TRBD1 (6 bases). Germline values: CDR1 MNHEY, CDR2 SVGAGI. Trimming took off 6 bases at V and 4 bases at J, with 12 bases between the two ends. This CDR3 has 13 residues.

The chain is built from TRBV5-1 and TRBJ2-3; a weak D match, TRBD2 (5 bases). Germline values: CDR1 SGHRS, CDR2 YFSETQ. Trimming cost V 4 bases and J 2 bases, with 8 bases left between them. The CDR3 runs 13 residues. CDR3 loop: CASSTRATDTQYF. CDR3 DNA: TGCGCCAGCAGCACGAGGGCCACAGATACGCAGTATTTT.

The chain recombines TRBV7-3 with TRBJ2-3; maybe TRBD2 (7 bases). Germline CDR1 SGHTA, CDR2 FQGTGA. The CDR3 is 16 amino acids. Between the trimmed V and J ends, which lost 5 bases and 2 bases, there was a span of 17 bases. The CDR3 sequence is CASSIRLRGATDTQYF. DNA of the CDR3: TGTGCCAGCAGCATCCGACTTCGGGGGGCCACAGATACGCAGTATTTT.

This chain joins TRBV27 and TRBJ2-3; 7 nucleotides match TRBD1. The CDR3 covers 16 residues. Germline CDR1 MNHEY, CDR2 SMNVEV (reference sequence). V trimming: 5 bases; J trimming: 6 bases; junction bases outside the gene matches: 14. CDR3 region: CASSGWTGQQGDTQYF. The CDR3 DNA follows: TGTGCCAGCAGTGGGTGGACAGGCCAGCAGGGGGATACGCAGTATTTT.

The chain has TRBV4-3 and TRBJ1-1; 9 nucleotides line up with TRBD1. Trimming at V came to 0 bases and at J to 4 bases, leaving 3 bases not matched to a gene. The length of the CDR3 is 15 residues. From germline, CDR1 is LGHNA and CDR2 YSLEER. CDR3 residues: CASSQETGGFTEAFF. For the CDR3, the DNA is TGCGCCAGCAGCCAAGAAACAGGGGGCTTCACTGAAGCTTTCTTT.

The chain employs TRBV2 and TRBJ2-1; 7 bases are shared with TRBD2. V shed 6 bases and J 1 base; nucleotides not matched to a gene: 6. This CDR3 has 15 amino acids. Germline CDR1 SNHLY, CDR2 FYNNEI. The CDR3 DNA is TGTGCCAGCAGAGAGCGACTAGCTTCCTACAATGAGCAGTTCTTC. Translating gives CASRERLASYNEQFF.

There are a few counts of this clone. CDR3 residues: CASSYGAGGGTDTQYF. The CDR3 DNA reads as TGTGCCAGCAGCTATGGGGCCGGGGGCGGCACAGATACGCAGTATTTT. The V call is TRBV7-6, the J call TRBJ2-3; TRBD1 or TRBD2 may be the D gene (6 bases each). Germline values: CDR1 SGHVS, CDR2 FNYEAQ. V lost 4 bases and J lost 1, with 15 bases in between. This CDR3 spans 16 amino acids.

The chain recombines TRBV27 with TRBJ2-3, with 13 bases aligning to TRBD2. The germline CDR1 and CDR2 sequences are MNHEY and SMNVEV (reference sequence). This CDR3 comprises 16 residues. Trimming removed 6 bases from V and 6 bases from J; junction bases left unmatched: 9. This CDR3 reads CASSPGLAGESDTQYF. The CDR3, as DNA: TGTGCCAGCAGCCCTGGACTAGCGGGAGAATCTGATACGCAGTATTTT.

This sequence joins TRBV15 and TRBJ1-4; D gene unclear. Germline V gives CDR1 LNHNV, CDR2 YYDKDF (reference sequence). The CDR3 extends over 15 amino acids. The V end lost 0 bases, the J end lost 5 bases, and 10 bases lay between the germline ends. CDR3 bases: TGTGCCACCAGCAGAGATGGGTACCCAAATGAAAAACTGTTTTTT. Its protein product is CATSRDGYPNEKLFF.

The rearrangement uses TRBV2 and TRBJ1-5, with TRBD1 as a possible D gene (5 bases). This CDR3 has 17 amino acids. Trimming shortened V by 6 bases and J by 0 bases, and 18 bases separated the two germline ends. The germline V gene has CDR1 SNHLY and CDR2 FYNNEI. CDR3 amino acids: CASSTRGGAVSNQPQHF. The CDR3 nucleotides are TGTGCCAGCAGCACCCGAGGTGGGGCAGTTAGCAATCAGCCCCAGCATTTT.

The genes are TRBV14 and TRBJ2-7; TRBD2 aligns across 7 bases. The CDR3 covers 12 residues. Germline V CDR1 and CDR2: SGHDN, FVKESK. Trimming removed 8 bases from V and 7 bases from J; junction bases left unmatched: 8. The CDR3 sequence is CASSLLAREQYF. For the CDR3, the DNA is TGTGCCAGCTCACTACTAGCGCGAGAGCAGTACTTC.

This rearrangement joins TRBV6-1 to TRBJ2-2, with D perhaps matching TRBD1 (5 bases). The CDR3 contains 15 residues. Trimming removed 4 bases from V and 2 bases from J, with 11 bases in between. The germline gives CDR1 MNHNS, CDR2 SASEGT. CDR3 residues: CASSVIQANTGELFF. CDR3 in DNA: TGTGCCAGCAGTGTAATACAGGCTAACACCGGGGAGCTGTTTTTT.

The V and J genes are TRBV4-2 and TRBJ2-3, with D maybe TRBD2 (6 bases). V lost 7 bases to trimming and J lost 1 base, with 15 bases between them. CDR3 length: 15 amino acids. In germline, CDR1 is LGHNA, CDR2 YNFKEQ. The CDR3 DNA reads TGTGCCAGCACCCACTCGGGGGACCGCACAGATACGCAGTATTTT. Translation: CASTHSGDRTDTQYF.

This clone has more than one count but fewer than ten. V is TRBV7-3 and J is TRBJ2-2; no firm D call. In germline, CDR1 is SGHTA, CDR2 FQGTGA. The CDR3 consists of 15 residues. V was clipped by 3 bases and J by 5 bases, with 13 bases between them. The CDR3 is CASSFQGQLTGELFF. DNA for the CDR3: TGTGCCAGCAGCTTTCAAGGGCAACTTACCGGGGAGCTGTTTTTT.

The V call is TRBV23-1, the J call TRBJ1-6, with 9 bases that match TRBD1. TRBV23-1 is flagged as an ORF with uncertain function. Trimming took 3 bases from V and 7 from J; bases not matched to a gene: 4. The CDR3 extends over 15 amino acids. For the CDR3, the DNA is TGCGCCAGCAGTCATGGGGACAGGGAGAATTCACCCCTCCACTTT. It encodes CASSHGDRENSPLHF.

CDR3 region: CASSTITGAPGRTEAFF. The CDR3 DNA reads TGTGCCAGCAGCACGATAACAGGGGCCCCAGGGCGCACTGAAGCTTTCTTT. The chain joins TRBV7-2 to TRBJ1-1; 7 nucleotides align to TRBD1. Germline loops: CDR1 SGHTA, CDR2 FQGNSA. Losses at the gene ends were 5 bases for V and 4 bases for J; bases not matched to a gene: 16. This CDR3 spans 17 amino acids.

The chain combines TRBV5-8 with TRBJ1-5; D unclear. Germline-derived CDR1 and CDR2 are SGHTS and YDEGEE. V lost 2 bases to trimming and J lost 3 bases, with 9 bases between them. This CDR3 has 14 residues. CDR3 loop: CASSFVAFNQPQHF. DNA of the CDR3: TGTGCCAGCAGCTTCGTAGCCTTCAATCAGCCCCAGCATTTT.

This clone was recorded once. The CDR3 coding sequence is TGCGCCAGCAGCTTGGCCTCGGCAGCCTACGAGCAGTACTTC. The encoded protein is CASSLASAAYEQYF. This chain joins TRBV5-1 and TRBJ2-7; D not resolved. Germline V gives CDR1 SGHRS, CDR2 YFSETQ. This CDR3 region has 14 residues. V was cut by 0 bases and J by 2 bases, with 9 bases left in between.